Shown below are 13 T cell receptor beta chains from a single sample sequenced in a study of spatial heterogeneity in lung cancer (dated by TCRdb to the late 2010s). Library creation used 5' RACE. The sequencer listed for this sample is NextSeq 500. TCRdb reran the public reads through fastp at Q25 and MiXCR, keeping productive beta chains. Rows with one shared CDR3 protein collapse into an entry with the most common genes and DNA. The sample table holds more than 45,000 distinct CDR3 sequences, of which roughly 5.7% were seen once. Clones ranked in the top ten supply around 10% of the sample. What this sample's time point label stands for: sample taken at primary tumor resection. The sequences come from PBMCs, collected at surgery. These receptor sequences come from a male donor with early-stage non-small cell lung cancer.

By its share, this clonotype is medium-sized (0.01 to 0.1%). This chain uses TRBV20-1 with TRBJ2-1; D could derive from TRBD1 or TRBD2 (5 bases each). Trimming cost V 0 bases and J 8 bases, with 20 bases left between them. This CDR3 region has 16 residues. Germline V gene lookup returns CDR1 DFQATT and CDR2 SNEGSKA (reference sequence). The CDR3 protein is CSARDLGNSPGHEQFF. The CDR3 coding sequence is TGCAGTGCTAGAGACCTCGGTAACTCGCCGGGGCATGAGCAGTTCTTC.

This clonotype was observed many times. The chain links TRBV29-1 to TRBJ2-3; D is ambiguous. V lost 6 bases to trimming and J lost 1 base, with 5 bases between them. The germline CDR1 and CDR2 sequences are SQVTM and ANQGSEA. This CDR3 has 11 residues. The CDR3 DNA is TGCAGCGTCCGGCGCACAGATACGCAGTATTTT. It codes for CSVRRTDTQYF.

The chain employs TRBV29-1 and TRBJ2-5; unclear D gene. The germline V and J ends were trimmed by 3 bases and 5 bases, with 10 bases remaining between them. CDR3 length: 12 amino acids. Germline CDR1 and CDR2: SQVTM and ANQGSEA. Written as DNA, the CDR3 is TGCAGCGTTGAGCCCCTGGGGGAGACCCAGTACTTC. Its protein product is CSVEPLGETQYF.

In its sample, this clonotype was seen a few times. This chain joins TRBV7-2 and TRBJ2-5; TRBD2 matches at 7 bases. Trimming cost V 8 bases and J 0 bases; bases outside gene matches: 9. The length of the CDR3 is 15 residues. CDR1 is SGHTA and CDR2 is FQGNSA in the germline V gene. The CDR3 bases are TGTGCCAGCTCGCAAAGCGGGACGGACCAAGAGACCCAGTACTTC. Protein sequence: CASSQSGTDQETQYF.

This clonotype was seen many times. The genes are TRBV6-5 and TRBJ1-5; D unresolved. The CDR3 has 14 residues. V lost 4 bases and J lost 4, with 11 bases in between. CDR1 is MNHEY, CDR2 SVGAGI, per germline. The CDR3 region is CASSSDQSNQPQHF. DNA for the CDR3: TGTGCCAGCAGTTCGGACCAGTCGAATCAGCCCCAGCATTTT.

This clonotype was seen many times. V is TRBV5-1 and J is TRBJ2-7, with a tentative D call TRBD2 (5 bases). This CDR3 has 13 residues. Germline V gene lookup returns CDR1 SGHRS and CDR2 YFSETQ. The V end was cut by 2 bases, the J end by 3 bases, with 9 bases between. The CDR3, as DNA: TGCGCCAGCAGCTTCGGAGGTGACTACGAGCAGTACTTC. Its protein is CASSFGGDYEQYF.

This clonotype was recorded at least ten times. The chain uses TRBV4-3 and TRBJ2-7, with D possibly being TRBD2 (5 bases). Germline CDR1 LGHNA, CDR2 YSLEER. Trimming took 2 bases from V and 2 from J, leaving 13 bases between them. CDR3 size: 15 residues. DNA for the CDR3: TGCGCCAGCAGCCAATCGCGGGCTGAAGCCTACGAGCAGTACTTC. It yields the protein CASSQSRAEAYEQYF.

This clonotype was counted at least ten times. The V gene is TRBV7-8, the J gene TRBJ2-2; perhaps TRBD2 as D (6 bases). From germline, CDR1 is SGHVS and CDR2 FQNEAQ. This CDR3 comprises 16 residues. V was cut by 2 bases and J by 1 base, with 11 bases left in between. The CDR3 DNA sequence: TGTGCCAGCAGCTTACAACTAGCCCTGAACACCGGGGAGCTGTTTTTT. Encoded protein: CASSLQLALNTGELFF.

This clonotype was counted at least ten times. The DNA of the CDR3 is TGTGCCAGCTCGGGTCGAGCAGGGGGTAAAACTGAAGCTTTCTTT. Its protein is CASSGRAGGKTEAFF. The gene calls are TRBV2 and TRBJ1-1; 7 nucleotides align to TRBD1. This CDR3 region has 15 residues. Germline lookup yields CDR1 SNHLY and CDR2 FYNNEI. J lost 5 bases, V lost 8 bases, and 14 bases had no gene match.

This clonotype was detected a few times. CDR3 DNA sequence: TGTGCCAGCAGCCCCCGAATGGGAGCTTTCTTT. Translating gives CASSPRMGAFF. V gene TRBV11-2 combines with J gene TRBJ1-1; D is unresolved. CDR3 length: 11 residues. From germline, CDR1 is SGHAT and CDR2 FQNNGV. V lost 5 bases, J lost 10 bases, and 11 bases lay in between.

This clonotype was seen many times. V is TRBV5-1 and J is TRBJ2-1; 8 nucleotides line up with TRBD2. From germline, CDR1 is SGHRS and CDR2 YFSETQ. With 4 bases clipped from V and 6 bases from J, the junction kept 12 bases outside the gene matches. The CDR3 is 16 residues long. The CDR3 is CASSLGNGRALNEQFF. CDR3 sequence (DNA): TGCGCCAGCAGCCTAGGGAACGGGAGGGCCCTCAATGAGCAGTTCTTC.

This clonotype was detected many times. The chain uses TRBV13 and TRBJ2-3, with D unclear. V lost 1 base, J lost 5 bases, and 7 bases lay in between. The CDR3 is made up of 13 amino acids. Per germline, CDR1 PRHDT and CDR2 FYEKMQ (reference sequence). In DNA, the CDR3 is TGTGCCAGCAGCTTAGAGCGCGGAGATACGCAGTATTTT. It specifies CASSLERGDTQYF.

This clonotype was counted ten times or more. The gene calls are TRBV4-1 and TRBJ2-2; TRBD2 agrees at 11 bases. CDR3 length: 18 amino acids. Germline V gives CDR1 MGHRA, CDR2 YSYEKL. Germline trimming cut 0 bases from V and 0 bases from J; bases unmatched to any gene: 3. The CDR3 bases are TGCGCCAGCAGCCAAGAGGCTAGCGGGAGGCCGAACACCGGGGAGCTGTTTTTT. Amino acids: CASSQEASGRPNTGELFF.